This TCR delta chain was recorded in a study of gamma-delta T cells after stem cell transplantation. This CDR3 region has 16 residues. The germline V gene has CDR1 GEAIGNYY and CDR2 EKD. TCRdb re-called the RT-PCR reads through CATT. In the table there are approximately 16,000 delta-chain clones, just under 9.5% of which are singletons. Note on this clone: One end of the junction does not line up with germline, which may come from a read error.

The specimen was gamma-delta T cells. The V and J genes are TRDV2 and TRDJ1; 7 nucleotides line up with TRDD3. This sequence originates from a human donor. It is not recorded whose cells these are; they may come from a transplant donor. The CDR3 sequence is CACDIWGDRYTYKLIF. The CDR3 region has the DNA TGTGCCTGTGACATTTGGGGGGATCGTTACACCTATAAACTCATCTTT.